The 30 T cell receptor beta chains reported below all come from one sample, sequenced in a study of beta chain features in type 1 diabetes (dated by TCRdb to 2017 to 2018). The receptor library was made with the immunoSEQ multiplex PCR assay. The entire isolated RNA was reverse transcribed using the High Capacity cDNA Reverse Transcription Kit, and thus expressed TCRB transcripts were sequenced. The table was pulled from immuneACCESS by TCRdb, which kept in-frame rearrangements only. Such tables lose some clones; where checked, under half of the loss comes from unresolved V genes, and the rest has no known cause. The table for this sample lists around 300,000 clones; around 13% of them were counted only once. Of the sample, 6.7% is held by the ten largest clones. Input material: central memory CD4+ T cells from blood. The receptors here all came from a man younger than 45 in good health.

This chain uses TRBV6-1 with TRBJ2-3; 12 positions match TRBD2. Germline V gives CDR1 MNHNS, CDR2 SASEGT. After removal of 9 bases from V and 1 base from J, the junction contained 5 bases not matched to a gene. This CDR3 spans 15 amino acids. The CDR3 DNA reads as TGTGCCAGTCCTAGCGGGAGGGCCGGCACAGATACGCAGTATTTT. As protein: CASPSGRAGTDTQYF.

This chain uses TRBV2 with TRBJ2-3; TRBD1 aligns across 9 bases. CDR3 size: 14 residues. J was trimmed by 4 bases and V by 8 bases; bases with no gene match: 7. Germline V lookup: CDR1 SNHLY, CDR2 FYNNEI. CDR3 in DNA: TGTGCCAGCCGCGGAGGACAGGGGCCAGATACGCAGTATTTT. It yields the protein CASRGGQGPDTQYF.

The chain recombines TRBV15 with TRBJ2-7; 7 nucleotides match TRBD1. Germline V CDR1 and CDR2: LNHNV, YYDKDF (reference sequence). The CDR3 has 15 residues. Germline trimming cut 3 bases from V and 0 bases from J; bases unmatched to any gene: 5. The chain's CDR3 is CATSRDRFSSYEQYF. The CDR3 nucleotides read TGTGCCACCAGCAGGGACAGGTTTAGCTCCTACGAGCAGTACTTC.

Only a few counts were recorded for this clone. The V and J genes are TRBV2 and TRBJ2-3; TRBD2 agrees at 11 bases. V was clipped by 6 bases and J by 7 bases; unmatched bases: 12. The CDR3 runs 16 residues. CDR1 is SNHLY, CDR2 FYNNEI, per germline. CDR3 loop: CASSLSFRLAGNTQYF. Here the CDR3 DNA reads TGTGCCAGCAGCCTATCCTTCCGACTAGCGGGGAATACGCAGTATTTT.

The genes are TRBV6-1 and TRBJ1-1; the D is unclear. CDR3 length: 13 residues. The germline V gene encodes CDR1 MNHNS and CDR2 SASEGT. V was pared by 6 bases and J by 1 base, with 9 bases between. The CDR3 DNA reads TGTGCCAGCAGCATCCGAACGAACACTGAAGCTTTCTTT. Translated: CASSIRTNTEAFF.

This chain links TRBV6-6 with TRBJ1-4, with D unresolved. The CDR3 runs 14 residues. The V gene's germline CDR1 is MNHNY and CDR2 SVGAGI (reference sequence). Trimming took 0 bases from V and 7 from J, leaving 9 bases between them. The CDR3 DNA follows: TGTGCCAGCAGTTACTCGATTGTTGGTGAAAAACTGTTTTTT. Protein sequence: CASSYSIVGEKLFF.

This chain links TRBV7-9 with TRBJ1-2, with D possibly being TRBD1 (5 bases). With 6 bases removed from V and 4 bases from J, the gap between germline ends came to 18 bases. The CDR3 has 15 residues. The germline gives CDR1 SEHNR, CDR2 FQNEAQ (reference sequence). This CDR3 is CASRPISGVGYGYTF. The CDR3 DNA reads as TGTGCCAGCAGGCCAATCTCGGGGGTTGGCTATGGCTACACCTTC. The variable domain in full, with the rest retrieved from reference TRBV7-9 and TRBJ1-2, is DTGVSQNPRHKITKRGQNVTFRCDPISEHNRLYWYRQTLGQGPEFLTYFQNEAQLEKSRLLSDRFSAERPKGSFSTLEIQRTEQGDSAMYLCASRPISGVGYGYTFGSGTRLTVV.

The chain combines TRBV6-6 with TRBJ1-5; 12 bases line up with TRBD1. CDR1 is MNHNY, CDR2 SVGAGI, per germline (reference sequence). The CDR3 extends over 15 amino acids. V dropped 5 bases and J dropped 6; count of bases not matched to a gene: 5. The CDR3 nucleotides read TGTGCCAGCAGTGGGACAGGGGGCGATGGTCAGCCCCAGCATTTT. This encodes CASSGTGGDGQPQHF.

This chain links TRBV21-1 with TRBJ1-5. TRBV21-1 is a known pseudogene. CDR3 length: 18 amino acids. Here the CDR3 DNA reads TGTGCCAGCAGCAAAGCGCTTAGCCCAGCATATAGCAATCAGCCCCAGCATTTT. Translated: CASSKALSPAYSNQPQHF.

The chain carries TRBV7-8 and TRBJ2-1; a weak D match, TRBD1 (6 bases). CDR3 length equals 12 residues. Trimming stripped 5 bases from V and 15 bases from J, with 17 bases between. CDR1 SGHVS and CDR2 FQNEAQ come from the germline V gene. The CDR3 region has the DNA TGTGCCAGCAGCGATCCAGGGGCCTACTCGTTCTTC. Amino acids: CASSDPGAYSFF.

A few counts support this clone. The V and J genes are TRBV7-8 and TRBJ1-4; D unclear. Trimming stripped 3 bases from V and 7 bases from J, with 9 bases between. The CDR3 runs to 13 residues. Germline V CDR1 and CDR2: SGHVS, FQNEAQ. CDR3 sequence (DNA): TGTGCCAGCAGCTTGACACTAACTGAAAAACTGTTTTTT. Amino acids: CASSLTLTEKLFF.

The V call is TRBV11-2, the J call TRBJ2-7, with D hard to call. Per germline, CDR1 SGHAT and CDR2 FQNNGV. V shed 4 bases and J shed 0 bases, with 10 bases lying between them. The CDR3 runs 14 residues. CDR3 in DNA: TGTGCCAGCAGCTCCCTGAGCTACTCCTACGAGCAGTACTTC. Its translation is CASSSLSYSYEQYF.

This clone has a count of ten or more. The chain has TRBV21-1 and TRBJ2-7; TRBD1 is taken as the D call from the table, unchecked against the DNA. TRBV21-1 is an annotated pseudogene. CDR3 length: 15 residues. The DNA of the CDR3 is TGTGCCAGCAGCAAAGCCTCGGACAGGGAAGGAGAGCAGTACGTC. This codes for CASSKASDREGEQYV.

This clone was recorded a few times. This chain uses TRBV6-1 with TRBJ2-1, with a tentative D call TRBD2 (5 bases). Trimming cost V 4 bases and J 1 base, with 14 bases left between them. The CDR3 runs to 16 residues. Germline CDR1 reads MNHNS; CDR2 reads SASEGT. The CDR3 coding sequence is TGTGCCAGCAGTGCCTGGGTGGGAGATTCCTACAATGAGCAGTTCTTC. The encoded protein is CASSAWVGDSYNEQFF.

The chain recombines TRBV4-1 with TRBJ1-2; 7 bases fit TRBD1. Trimming at V came to 4 bases and at J to 2 bases, leaving 7 bases not matched to a gene. The CDR3 extends over 15 amino acids. Germline lookup yields CDR1 MGHRA and CDR2 YSYEKL. This CDR3 reads CASSPRQGKNYGYTF. The CDR3 DNA is TGCGCCAGCAGCCCCAGACAGGGAAAGAACTATGGCTACACCTTC.

Only a few counts were recorded for this clone. The chain has TRBV6-5 and TRBJ1-4; TRBD1 agrees at 8 bases. The CDR3 length is 14 residues. The V gene's germline CDR1 is MNHEY and CDR2 SVGAGI. J gave up 8 bases and V 7 bases, and 9 bases lay outside the gene matches. This chain's CDR3 is CASNPGGLGEKLFF. The CDR3 coding sequence is TGTGCCAGCAACCCAGGGGGCTTAGGAGAAAAACTGTTTTTT.

The J gene is TRBJ1-2, the V gene TRBV27; D unresolved. Per the germline V gene, CDR1 is MNHEY and CDR2 is SMNVEV (reference sequence). CDR3 size: 13 residues. V lost 8 bases and J 5 bases, leaving 15 bases between the germline ends. Here the CDR3 reads CASAPQEVYGYTF. The CDR3, as DNA: TGTGCCAGCGCACCCCAGGAGGTATATGGCTACACCTTC.

The sample holds a few counts of this clone. The rearrangement links TRBV30 to TRBJ2-7; D uncertain. Germline CDR1 GTSNPN, CDR2 SVGIG (reference sequence). V shed 2 bases and J shed 6 bases, with 20 bases lying between them. The CDR3 is 15 residues long. For the CDR3, the DNA is TGTGCCTGGAGTTTAAAGTTAAAGCGCGGAGTCGAGCAGTACGTC. Its protein product is CAWSLKLKRGVEQYV.

This clone was observed a handful of times. The rearrangement uses TRBV6-5 and TRBJ1-2, with 7 bases identical to TRBD1. CDR1 MNHEY and CDR2 SVGAGI come from the germline V gene. This CDR3 spans 13 amino acids. Unmatched junction bases numbered 9, after V lost 6 bases and J lost 8 bases. CDR3 coding DNA: TGTGCCAGCAGCCTACTAAGGGGGCAAGGCTACACCTTC. Its translation: CASSLLRGQGYTF.

This clone came up many times. This sequence joins TRBV6-1 and TRBJ1-5; no reliable D call. Trimming took 7 bases from V and 6 from J, leaving 13 bases between them. Germline CDR1 MNHNS, CDR2 SASEGT. The length of the CDR3 is 13 residues. The CDR3 reads CASTLGQAQPQHF. CDR3 DNA sequence: TGTGCCAGCACCCTGGGCCAGGCTCAGCCCCAGCATTTT.

This clone was counted between two and nine times. The rearrangement joins TRBV7-2 to TRBJ1-2; D gene uncertain. The V and J ends lost 3 bases and 7 bases respectively, with 9 bases between them. The CDR3 loop spans 12 amino acids. Looked up from germline, CDR1 is SGHTA and CDR2 is FQGNSA. This chain's CDR3 is CASSFLGGGYTF. CDR3 sequence (DNA): TGTGCCAGCAGCTTTCTCGGAGGTGGCTACACCTTC.

At least ten counts were recorded for this clone. This chain connects TRBV7-2 to TRBJ1-1, with D perhaps matching TRBD1 (6 bases). CDR1 SGHTA and CDR2 FQGNSA come from the germline V gene. V was cut by 4 bases and J by 7 bases, with 13 bases left in between. CDR3 length: 13 amino acids. The chain's CDR3 is CASSSRDKGEAFF. The CDR3 bases are TGTGCCAGCAGCTCCCGGGACAAAGGTGAAGCTTTCTTT.

This clone was seen ten or more times. This chain joins TRBV11-1 and TRBJ2-1, with unresolved D. Per germline, CDR1 SGHAT and CDR2 FQDESV (reference sequence). Trimming pared 0 bases from V and 4 bases from J, leaving 4 bases between. The CDR3 sequence is 13 residues long. CDR3 in amino acids: CASSLAQYNEQFF. Here the CDR3 DNA reads TGTGCCAGCAGCTTAGCTCAATACAATGAGCAGTTCTTC. The full variable domain, in which reference TRBV11-1 and TRBJ2-1 provide the parts outside the CDR3, is EAEVAQSPRYKITEKSQAVAFWCDPISGHATLYWYRQILGQGPELLVQFQDESVVDDSQLPKDRFSAERLKGVDSTLKIQPAELGDSAMYLCASSLAQYNEQFFGPGTRLTVL.

The table lists this clone with a few counts. The V and J genes are TRBV7-9 and TRBJ1-1; no firm D call. The CDR3 has 15 residues. Trimming removed 3 bases at V and 3 bases at J, with 14 bases between. CDR1 is SEHNR and CDR2 is FQNEAQ in the germline V gene (reference sequence). The CDR3 coding sequence is TGTGCCAGCAGCTTCCTTAGGGATGCGGACACTGAAGCTTTCTTT. It specifies CASSFLRDADTEAFF.

This clone is labeled as medium-sized (0.01 to 0.1%). The chain couples TRBV7-2 to TRBJ2-5; D is perhaps TRBD1 (5 bases). The CDR3 totals 17 residues. CDR1 and CDR2 (germline): SGHTA, FQGNSA. V dropped 5 bases and J dropped 0 bases, with 19 bases sitting between them. In DNA form, the CDR3 reads TGTGCCAGCAGCCCGAGAAGATCGACAGCTAACCAAGAGACCCAGTACTTC. It specifies CASSPRRSTANQETQYF.

The chain uses TRBV11-3 and TRBJ2-7; D possibly corresponds to TRBD1 (5 bases). V was cut by 5 bases and J by 2 bases, with 13 bases left in between. The CDR3 extends over 14 amino acids. CDR1 is SGHNT and CDR2 is YENEEA in the germline V gene. CDR3 in DNA: TGTGCCAGCAGCAAAAACACAGGTCCCTACGAGCAGTACTTC. Translated, it gives CASSKNTGPYEQYF. The variable domain in full, with the rest retrieved from reference TRBV11-3 and TRBJ2-7, is EAGVVQSPRYKIIEKKQPVAFWCNPISGHNTLYWYLQNLGQGPELLIRYENEEAVDDSQLPKDRFSAERLKGVDSTLKIQPAELGDSAVYLCASSKNTGPYEQYFGPGTRLTVT.

The chain is built from TRBV4-1 and TRBJ2-1, with D possibly TRBD2 on 6 matching bases. V lost 1 base to trimming and J lost 2 bases, with 9 bases between them. The CDR3 length is 15 residues. CDR1 is MGHRA, CDR2 YSYEKL, per germline. Written as DNA, the CDR3 is TGCGCCAGCAGCCAAGTACTAGCTACCTACAATGAGCAGTTCTTC. Translation: CASSQVLATYNEQFF.

This clone was counted a few times. J is TRBJ1-1 and V is TRBV23-1; 7 nucleotides align to TRBD1. TRBV23-1 is given ORF status, its function remaining uncertain. This CDR3 has 13 amino acids. The J segment lost 2 bases and the V segment lost 7 bases, leaving 4 bases of the junction unmatched. CDR3 in amino acids: CASKDRRNTEAFF. In DNA form, the CDR3 reads TGCGCCAGCAAGGACAGGCGAAACACTGAAGCTTTCTTT.

The chain recombines TRBV29-1 with TRBJ2-3, with TRBD2 matching 10 bases. V lost 3 bases to trimming and J lost 3 bases; unmatched junction nucleotides: 3. Germline CDR1 reads SQVTM; CDR2 reads ANQGSEA. This CDR3 spans 14 amino acids. CDR3 bases: TGCAGCGTTGAGGTAGCGGGGGGAACAGATACGCAGTATTTT. Translated, it gives CSVEVAGGTDTQYF.

The rearrangement joins TRBV7-7 to TRBJ2-5, with 7 bases that match TRBD1. Germline V gives CDR1 SSHAT, CDR2 FNYEAQ (reference sequence). The V and J ends lost 5 bases and 1 base, in that order; junction bases with no gene match: 4. The CDR3 consists of 14 residues. The CDR3 region has the DNA TGTGCCAGCAGCAGACAGGGATCCCAAGAGACCCAGTACTTC. Protein product: CASSRQGSQETQYF.